These 28 T cell receptor beta chains were sequenced from one sample in a study of T-cell reconstitution after alpha-beta-depleted transplantation in children. Unique molecular identifiers featured in how the TCRbeta library was prepared. TCRdb independently ran MiXCR on the PCR reads; one entry per CDR3 protein. The profile shows around 370,000 distinct CDR3 sequences, around a tenth of them singletons. The starting material was PBMCs from the stem cell graft donor, obtained from the stem cell graft. The source is a human donor who donated a stem cell graft to a child with acute lymphoblastic leukemia.

The V call is TRBV9, the J call TRBJ2-3; 7 bases map to TRBD2. CDR1 is SGDLS and CDR2 is YYNGEE in the germline V gene. V gave up 0 bases and J gave up 4 bases; unmatched junction bases: 5. The CDR3 has 15 residues. CDR3 DNA: TGTGCCAGCAGCGTAGCGGCGGGAGTGGCAGATACGCAGTATTTT. This sequence encodes CASSVAAGVADTQYF.

The sample holds a few counts of this clonotype. V gene TRBV7-3 combines with J gene TRBJ2-7, with TRBD1 matching 9 bases. The germline CDR1 and CDR2 sequences are SGHTA and FQGTGA. This CDR3 is built from 13 residues. V lost 4 bases and J lost 5; bases outside the gene matches: 3. Here the CDR3 reads CASSSGTGHEQYF. CDR3 nucleotide sequence: TGTGCCAGCAGCTCCGGGACAGGGCACGAGCAGTACTTC.

This clonotype was counted at least ten times. This chain links TRBV7-9 with TRBJ2-5; TRBD2 agrees at 7 bases. Germline assignment: CDR1 SEHNR and CDR2 FQNEAQ (reference sequence). CDR3 length: 15 amino acids. Trimming removed 1 base from V and 5 bases from J; junction bases left unmatched: 7. This CDR3 reads CASSLGRTSGETQYF. The CDR3 nucleotides read TGTGCCAGCAGCTTAGGCAGGACTAGTGGCGAGACCCAGTACTTC.

The chain employs TRBV5-1 and TRBJ2-7, with 11 positions matching TRBD2. The V gene end was trimmed by 4 bases and the J gene end by 0 bases; junction bases not matched to a gene: 6. There are 16 residues in the CDR3. Germline V gene sequence: CDR1 SGHRS, CDR2 YFSETQ. The CDR3 protein is CASSRGLAGDSYEQYF. In DNA form, the CDR3 reads TGCGCCAGCAGCCGAGGACTAGCGGGCGACTCCTACGAGCAGTACTTC.

This clonotype was found a few times. V and J are TRBV3-1 and TRBJ1-1; D possibly corresponds to TRBD1 (5 bases). V lost 4 bases and J lost 11, with 17 bases in between. CDR3 size: 13 residues. CDR1 LGHDT and CDR2 YNNKEL come from the germline V gene (reference sequence). The DNA for the CDR3 is TGTGCCAGCAGCCCTTTAAGGGGCAGGGTTGCTTTCTTT. It translates to CASSPLRGRVAFF.

The chain couples TRBV7-9 to TRBJ1-2; TRBD1 aligns across 7 bases. There are 14 residues in the CDR3. Unmatched junction bases numbered 5, after V lost 5 bases and J lost 2 bases. The germline gives CDR1 SEHNR, CDR2 FQNEAQ (reference sequence). The CDR3 loop is CASSRDSPNYGYTF. The CDR3 DNA sequence: TGTGCCAGCAGCCGGGACAGCCCCAACTATGGCTACACCTTC.

The rearrangement uses TRBV20-1 and TRBJ1-2; the match to TRBD1 covers 9 bases. From germline, CDR1 is DFQATT and CDR2 SNEGSKA (reference sequence). After removal of 2 bases from V and 8 bases from J, the junction contained 12 bases not matched to a gene. The CDR3 sequence is 15 residues long. CDR3 in DNA: TGCAGTGCTAGACCGCTGTACAGGGGGCCTGGGGGCTACACCTTC. Residues: CSARPLYRGPGGYTF.

The CDR3 DNA reads TGCGCCAGCAGCAGGGATTCGACTAGCTACGAGCAGTACTTC. Encoded protein: CASSRDSTSYEQYF. The gene calls are TRBV4-3 and TRBJ2-7; possibly TRBD2 for D (6 bases). Trimming cost V 5 bases and J 3 bases, with 14 bases left between them. This CDR3 region has 14 residues. Germline V gene sequence: CDR1 LGHNA, CDR2 YSLEER.

Comment on this clonotype: This sequence may be a read error, since a much larger clone differs from it by one base. This chain connects TRBV7-3 to TRBJ2-3, with D perhaps matching TRBD2 (6 bases). This CDR3 has 13 amino acids. Germline V lookup: CDR1 SGHTA, CDR2 FQGTGA. V lost 6 bases and J lost 0, with 7 bases in between. The CDR3 sequence is CASSRESTDTQYF. CDR3 DNA: TGTGCCAGCAGTCGGGAGAGCACAGATACGCAGTATTTT.

As regards this clonotype: One junction end does not reproduce the germline sequence, and a read error may be involved. The rearrangement links TRBV15 to TRBJ2-5; D might be TRBD1 (6 bases). Per the germline V gene, CDR1 is LNHNV and CDR2 is YYDKDF (reference sequence). CDR3 size: 13 residues. CDR3 bases: TGTGCCGCCAGGGGTAGGGGGCAAGAGACCCAGTACTTC. This gives the protein CAARGRGQETQYF. Combining the CDR3 with reference TRBV15 and TRBJ2-5 gives the whole variable domain DAMVIQNPRYQVTQFGKPVTLSCSQTLNHNVMYWYQQKSSQAPKLLFHYYDKDFNNEADTPDNFQSRRPNTSFCFLDIRSPGLGDTAMYLCAARGRGQETQYFGPGTRLLVL.

This clonotype was counted only a few times. This chain connects TRBV4-1 to TRBJ1-2; tentatively, D is TRBD1 (5 bases). V was shortened by 4 bases and J by 8 bases, with 14 bases between the two germline ends. The CDR3 has 13 amino acids. Looked up from germline, CDR1 is MGHRA and CDR2 is YSYEKL. The CDR3 DNA reads TGCGCCAGCAGCCGAGTTGGGGCGGGGGGCTACACCTTC. Encoded protein: CASSRVGAGGYTF.

This clonotype was seen only a few times. This rearrangement joins TRBV7-9 to TRBJ1-4; D is undetermined. Germline V lookup: CDR1 SEHNR, CDR2 FQNEAQ (reference sequence). Between the trimmed V and J ends, which lost 3 bases and 8 bases, there was a span of 10 bases. The CDR3 extends over 13 amino acids. CDR3 protein: CASSFGRWEKLFF. As DNA, the CDR3 is TGTGCCAGCAGCTTCGGCCGTTGGGAAAAACTGTTTTTT.

This clonotype came up many times. V is TRBV9 and J is TRBJ1-3, with D hard to call. The CDR3 is 14 residues long. From germline, CDR1 is SGDLS and CDR2 YYNGEE. V was pared by 4 bases and J by 4 bases, with 12 bases between. The CDR3 DNA is TGTGCCAGCAGCTCCCCCCCTGGGGGAAACACCATATATTTT. It specifies CASSSPPGGNTIYF.

This clonotype was seen more than once but under ten times. This chain joins TRBV11-2 and TRBJ1-5, with 8 bases identical to TRBD1. Germline V gives CDR1 SGHAT, CDR2 FQNNGV. Trimming cost V 5 bases and J 5 bases; bases outside gene matches: 8. The CDR3 totals 15 residues. The DNA of the CDR3 is TGTGCCAGCAGCCCAGGACAGGGATCGTATCAGCCCCAGCATTTT. Amino acids: CASSPGQGSYQPQHF.

V usage is TRBV12-3 or TRBV12-4 and J usage is TRBJ2-1; D is unclear. This CDR3 spans 14 amino acids. V lost 3 bases and J lost 5, with 11 bases in between. The CDR3, as DNA: TGTGCCAGCAGTTTCGATGGATTGAACAATGAGCAGTTCTTC. Translating it yields CASSFDGLNNEQFF.

This clonotype has a handful of counts. This chain links TRBV3-1 with TRBJ2-7; D is unresolved. V was cut by 4 bases and J by 0 bases, with 13 bases left in between. Germline V gene data show CDR1 as LGHDT and CDR2 as YNNKEL (reference sequence). The CDR3 sequence is 15 residues long. The CDR3 spells CASSPTPASSYEQYF. The CDR3 region has the DNA TGTGCCAGCAGCCCTACACCCGCGAGCTCCTACGAGCAGTACTTC.

This clonotype is a singleton in its sample. The junction does not match germline at one end; this may be a read error. The chain has TRBV7-9 and TRBJ2-3; 10 bases agree with TRBD2. The CDR3 loop spans 15 amino acids. Germline-derived CDR1 and CDR2 are SEHNR and FQNEAQ (reference sequence). The chain's CDR3 is CASRSRLAGTGTQYF. In DNA form, the CDR3 reads TGTGCCAGCAGATCCAGACTAGCGGGCACAGGTACGCAGTATTTT.

Concerning this clonotype itself: A much larger clone differs by one base, so this may be a read error. V and J are TRBV4-1 and TRBJ2-7, with TRBD1 matching 7 bases. Germline V gene lookup returns CDR1 MGHRA and CDR2 YSYEKL. The CDR3 sequence is 16 residues long. The chain's CDR3 is CASSQETGHSSYDQYF. The CDR3 DNA reads as TGCGCCAGCAGCCAAGAGACAGGGCACAGCTCCTACGACCAGTACTTC.

The genes are TRBV10-2 and TRBJ2-3; 11 bases line up with TRBD2. V shed 4 bases and J 5 bases; nucleotides not matched to a gene: 14. Germline assignment: CDR1 WSHSY and CDR2 SAAADI. This CDR3 region has 18 residues. In DNA, the CDR3 is TGCGCCAGCAGTGTTCTATCGCTAGCGGGAGGAGGCGTAGATACGCAGTATTTT. Residues: CASSVLSLAGGGVDTQYF.

In this sample, this clonotype turned up a few times. The genes are TRBV12-3 or TRBV12-4 and TRBJ1-5; D gene unclear. This CDR3 is 16 amino acids long. Trimming pared 5 bases from V and 1 base from J, leaving 15 bases between. The CDR3 coding sequence is TGTGCCAGCAGTGGGATCGTGGGCCTGAGCAATCAGCCCCAGCATTTT. Its translation: CASSGIVGLSNQPQHF.

Only a few counts were recorded for this clonotype. CDR3 residues: CASSHGTGSPEAFF. The CDR3 bases are TGTGCCAGCAGTCACGGGACAGGGTCCCCTGAAGCTTTCTTT. The chain joins TRBV6-5 to TRBJ1-1; 9 bases are shared with TRBD1. The germline V gene has CDR1 MNHEY and CDR2 SVGAGI. V lost 5 bases, J lost 6 bases, and 7 bases stayed unmatched. This CDR3 is 14 amino acids long.

A few counts support this clonotype. The chain recombines TRBV12-3 or TRBV12-4 with TRBJ2-1; TRBD1 matches 9 bases. J lost 8 bases, V lost 3 bases, and 14 bases had no gene match. The CDR3 sequence is 17 residues long. Written as DNA, the CDR3 is TGTGCCAGCAGTTTGCTGAGGACCGGGACAGGGTCCGATGAGCAGTTCTTC. Amino acid sequence: CASSLLRTGTGSDEQFF.

V gene TRBV7-8 combines with J gene TRBJ1-1, with 8 nucleotides matching TRBD1. The J segment lost 8 bases and the V segment lost 4 bases, leaving 9 bases of the junction unmatched. The CDR3 contains 14 residues. In germline, CDR1 is SGHVS, CDR2 FQNEAQ. This CDR3 reads CASSSGQGVEEAFF. CDR3 nucleotides: TGTGCCAGCAGCTCAGGACAGGGAGTCGAGGAAGCTTTCTTT.

This clonotype came up many times. The chain recombines TRBV29-1 with TRBJ2-7, with a possible D match to TRBD1 (5 bases). This CDR3 has 12 amino acids. V was pared by 5 bases and J by 2 bases, with 10 bases between. Germline CDR1 is SQVTM and CDR2 is ANQGSEA. CDR3 sequence reads: CSVSDSPYEQYF. The CDR3 bases are TGCAGCGTTAGTGACAGCCCCTACGAGCAGTACTTC.

The V gene is TRBV7-6, the J gene TRBJ2-7; TRBD2 agrees at 7 bases. Trimming took 1 base from V and 5 from J; bases not matched to a gene: 17. The germline CDR1 and CDR2 sequences are SGHVS and FNYEAQ. This CDR3 region has 18 residues. The CDR3 DNA is TGTGCCAGCAGCTTAGGAAATCGGGTGGGCGGGAGTGGGAACGAGCAGTACTTC. It translates to CASSLGNRVGGSGNEQYF.

In its sample, this clonotype was seen a few times. V and J are TRBV3-1 and TRBJ1-1, with D unresolved. With 6 bases removed from V and 2 bases from J, the gap between germline ends came to 16 bases. CDR1 and CDR2 (germline): LGHDT, YNNKEL (reference sequence). The CDR3 is 15 amino acids. This chain's CDR3 is CASSTPYKGNTEAFF. The CDR3 DNA reads as TGTGCCAGCAGTACCCCCTACAAGGGAAACACTGAAGCTTTCTTT.

This clonotype has a count of ten or more. CDR3 in amino acids: CASIGGADTQYF. Here the CDR3 DNA reads TGTGCCAGCATCGGAGGCGCAGATACGCAGTATTTT. The rearrangement joins TRBV12-3 or TRBV12-4 to TRBJ2-3, with D possibly being TRBD2 (5 bases). The length of the CDR3 is 12 residues. V was shortened by 7 bases and J by 4 bases, with 9 bases between the two germline ends.

There are a few counts of this clonotype. This sequence joins TRBV27 and TRBJ2-7; 12 bases are a match to TRBD2. V was clipped by 7 bases and J by 7 bases; unmatched bases: 8. The CDR3 is made up of 14 amino acids. Germline loops: CDR1 MNHEY, CDR2 SMNVEV (reference sequence). For the CDR3, the DNA is TGTGCCAGCATGACTAGCGGGAGTGGGAGAGAGCAGTACTTC. This codes for CASMTSGSGREQYF.